This note documents a single T cell receptor (beta chain) sequence. Its antigen is still unknown. The data were taken from a study of regulatory T cells in long-lasting Graves disease. Overall study: Persistent Graves' disease denoted over 5 years of antithyroid drugs plus positive TSH receptor antibodies.

The study, taken as a whole, reports: Persistent disease samples used TRBV28, TRBJ1-2 and TRBJ2-5 preferentially.

Arm-PCR with iRepertoire HTBI primers amplified the CDR3 regions for these TCR beta libraries. TCRdb re-derived calls from the multiplex PCR reads in MiXCR, one entry per CDR3 protein. The table includes 650,000 to 700,000 distinct CDR3 sequences, about 30% detected once. Time point of the sample: persistent/refractory GD, antithyroid drugs over 5 years with positive TRAb. After RNA was extracted from PBMCs, the TCR library was made from it. Criteria from the American Thyroid Association guidelines were applied to diagnose Graves' disease. In germline, CDR1 is SGHTA, CDR2 FQGNSA. The length of the CDR3 is 14 residues. V lost 7 bases to trimming and J lost 7 bases, with 19 bases between them.

Sequenced material: peripheral blood mononuclear cells (PBMCs), taken when the disease was refractory, from a patient treated with antithyroid drugs. J is TRBJ1-2 and V is TRBV7-2, with TRBD1 as a possible D gene (6 bases). The receptor was isolated from a female donor with Graves disease. In nucleotides, the CDR3 is TGTGCCAGCACCTATAATGGGGGGGCTCCTGGCTACACCTTC. Its protein product is CASTYNGGAPGYTF.